Listed here is a single T cell receptor (beta chain). Its antigen is currently unknown. Here immunoSEQ multiplex PCR was the method, and the copy in TCRdb shows in-frame clones only, minus some. The table lists 84,000 or so clones, 92% of them singletons. The trim removed 0 bases at V and 6 bases at J, leaving 7 bases unmatched. This CDR3 contains 15 residues. Per the germline V gene, CDR1 is GTSNPN and CDR2 is SVGIG (reference sequence). This specimen belongs to a study of PD-1 blockade in classical Hodgkin lymphoma. Study results and limitations: Complete responders entered with baseline diversity on par with newly diagnosed patients, the results showed.

Relapse was seen in all patients after autologous stem cell transplantation, and brentuximab vedotin exposure was variable. Sequences were derived from peripheral blood mononuclear cells (PBMCs), sampled before the second cycle of nivolumab. The clonotype was recovered from a human donor with classical Hodgkin lymphoma. V usage is TRBV30 and J usage is TRBJ1-4, with TRBD1 matching 7 bases. CDR3 bases: TGTGCCTGGAGTGTCCCGACAGGGCGCGATGAAAAACTGTTTTTT. Translation: CAWSVPTGRDEKLFF.